These 18 T cell receptor beta chains share one sample of origin, sequenced in a study of cytomegalovirus exposure and HLA in healthy donors. The study ran its PCR with 60 Vbeta and 13 Jbeta primers. TCRdb's copy holds only in-frame clones and misses some; the assay was immunoSEQ multiplex PCR. The top ten hold approximately 5.1% of the sample, which has about 110,000 clones, over 60% seen once. The source material was PBMCs. These TCRs come from a female donor in good health and CMV-seropositive.

This clone was detected once. CDR3 nucleotides: TGTGCCAGCAGTCTGTACGGACAGGTTGCCTACGAGCAGTACTTC. Its translation: CASSLYGQVAYEQYF. The chain is built from TRBV6-5 and TRBJ2-7, with 7 bases that match TRBD1. This CDR3 region has 15 residues. J gave up 2 bases and V 5 bases, and 9 bases lay outside the gene matches. CDR1 is MNHEY and CDR2 is SVGAGI in the germline V gene.

This clone showed up just once. The CDR3 reads CASSSSGGTDTQYF. CDR3 in DNA: TGTGCCAGCAGCAGTAGCGGGGGCACAGATACGCAGTATTTT. The chain is built from TRBV7-9 and TRBJ2-3; 8 bases align to TRBD2. J was trimmed by 1 base and V by 5 bases; bases with no gene match: 2. Germline V gives CDR1 SEHNR, CDR2 FQNEAQ (reference sequence). The CDR3 has 14 residues. The full variable domain, in which reference TRBV7-9 and TRBJ2-3 provide the parts outside the CDR3, is DTGVSQNPRHKITKRGQNVTFRCDPISEHNRLYWYRQTLGQGPEFLTYFQNEAQLEKSRLLSDRFSAERPKGSFSTLEIQRTEQGDSAMYLCASSSSGGTDTQYFGPGTRLTVL.

V and J are TRBV5-1 and TRBJ2-1; D uncertain. Trimming took 4 bases from V and 3 from J, leaving 8 bases between them. Germline V gene sequence: CDR1 SGHRS, CDR2 YFSETQ. CDR3 length: 13 residues. CDR3 in DNA: TGCGCCAGCAGCCTCCTAGGCTACAATGAGCAGTTCTTC. This gives the protein CASSLLGYNEQFF.

V and J are TRBV28 and TRBJ1-2; D remains ambiguous. The CDR3 has 16 residues. The germline V and J ends were trimmed by 5 bases and 4 bases, with 20 bases remaining between them. The germline gives CDR1 MDHEN, CDR2 SYDVKM. This CDR3 reads CASSGQQSRPLYGYTF. The CDR3 DNA is TGTGCCAGCAGTGGCCAACAGTCCCGACCCCTCTATGGCTACACCTTC.

V and J are TRBV11-2 and TRBJ1-5; maybe TRBD1 (5 bases). V lost 5 bases, J lost 1 base, and 12 bases lay in between. The CDR3 runs 15 residues. The V gene's germline CDR1 is SGHAT and CDR2 FQNNGV. CDR3 region: CASSPGVPSNQPQHF. The CDR3 bases are TGTGCCAGCAGCCCGGGGGTCCCAAGCAATCAGCCCCAGCATTTT.

The chain combines TRBV7-9 with TRBJ2-3; the D is unclear. This CDR3 spans 14 amino acids. Trimming removed 3 bases at V and 5 bases at J, with 12 bases between. CDR1 is SEHNR, CDR2 FQNEAQ, per germline (reference sequence). This CDR3 is CASSLPDMGDTQYF. The CDR3 DNA reads TGTGCCAGCAGCTTGCCAGACATGGGAGATACGCAGTATTTT.

The V call is TRBV5-1, the J call TRBJ2-2; D is possibly TRBD1 (6 bases). From germline, CDR1 is SGHRS and CDR2 YFSETQ. Trimming took 3 bases from V and 7 from J, leaving 19 bases between them. The CDR3 is made up of 16 amino acids. CDR3: CASSSEPTGYGGELFF. DNA for the CDR3: TGCGCCAGCAGCTCCGAACCGACAGGTTACGGCGGGGAGCTGTTTTTT.

CDR3 nucleotides: TGTGCCAGCTCACCACCCTCAGGGGGCTTTGAGACCCAGTACTTC. It translates to CASSPPSGGFETQYF. The rearrangement uses TRBV18 and TRBJ2-5; the match to TRBD1 covers 8 bases. J gave up 5 bases and V 0 bases, and 5 bases lay outside the gene matches. CDR3 length equals 15 residues. Germline V CDR1 and CDR2: KGHSH, LQKENI.

This clone appeared once. The CDR3 coding sequence is TGTGCCAGCAGCTTATCGGGACAGGGGGCAAGAGGCTACACCTTC. Its protein is CASSLSGQGARGYTF. The chain links TRBV11-2 to TRBJ1-2; TRBD1 aligns across 12 bases. Germline V lookup: CDR1 SGHAT, CDR2 FQNNGV. V trimming: 2 bases; J trimming: 8 bases; junction bases outside the gene matches: 6. The CDR3 spans 15 residues.

This rearrangement joins TRBV28 to TRBJ2-4; TRBD1 agrees at 12 bases. Per germline, CDR1 MDHEN and CDR2 SYDVKM. J gave up 0 bases and V 6 bases, and 9 bases lay outside the gene matches. The CDR3 consists of 18 residues. In DNA, the CDR3 is TGTGCCAGCAGCCCCGCGGGACAGGGGGCACGAGCCAAAAACATTCAGTACTTC. Translated: CASSPAGQGARAKNIQYF.

CDR3 DNA sequence: TGTGCCAGCAGTTACGGCGGGCCCATGAACACTGAAGCTTTCTTT. Residues: CASSYGGPMNTEAFF. The chain has TRBV6-5 and TRBJ1-1; no clear D gene. Germline CDR1 and CDR2: MNHEY and SVGAGI. Trimming removed 2 bases from V and 0 bases from J, with 10 bases in between. The CDR3 sequence is 15 residues long.

The V and J genes are TRBV10-2 and TRBJ1-5; TRBD1 might be the D (6 bases). The CDR3 spans 15 residues. Germline V gene data show CDR1 as WSHSY and CDR2 as SAAADI. Trimming took 6 bases from V and 3 from J, leaving 15 bases between them. CDR3 bases: TGCGCCAGCAGCCAACAGGGAGGGGACAATCAGCCCCAGCATTTT. Residues: CASSQQGGDNQPQHF.

The chain has TRBV5-1 and TRBJ2-1; possibly TRBD2 for D (5 bases). With 0 bases removed from V and 3 bases from J, the gap between germline ends came to 10 bases. The CDR3 extends over 15 amino acids. CDR1 is SGHRS and CDR2 is YFSETQ in the germline V gene. The CDR3 region is CASSLGDGGYNEQFF. In DNA form, the CDR3 reads TGCGCCAGCAGCTTGGGGGATGGAGGCTACAATGAGCAGTTCTTC.

This clone was seen a few times. The chain employs TRBV28 and TRBJ1-2; TRBD1 might be the D (5 bases). The CDR3 spans 18 residues. Germline CDR1 and CDR2: MDHEN and SYDVKM. With 5 bases removed from V and 5 bases from J, the gap between germline ends came to 27 bases. CDR3 residues: CASSPPSEADPGQYGYTF. The CDR3 nucleotides are TGTGCCAGCAGTCCCCCTTCCGAGGCCGACCCAGGGCAATATGGCTACACCTTC.

This sequence joins TRBV2 and TRBJ2-7; 11 nucleotides line up with TRBD1. The V gene end was trimmed by 8 bases and the J gene end by 0 bases; junction bases not matched to a gene: 0. In germline, CDR1 is SNHLY, CDR2 FYNNEI. The CDR3 runs 13 residues. This CDR3 reads CASGQGASYEQYF. The CDR3 nucleotides read TGTGCCAGCGGACAGGGGGCCTCCTACGAGCAGTACTTC. The full variable domain, in which reference TRBV2 and TRBJ2-7 provide the parts outside the CDR3, is EPEVTQTPSHQVTQMGQEVILRCVPISNHLYFYWYRQILGQKVEFLVSFYNNEISEKSEIFDDQFSVERPDGSNFTLKIRSTKLEDSAMYFCASGQGASYEQYFGPGTRLTVT.

This clone was counted only a few times. The genes are TRBV2 and TRBJ1-2; perhaps TRBD1 as D (5 bases). The CDR3 is 13 residues long. Looked up from germline, CDR1 is SNHLY and CDR2 is FYNNEI. V was pared by 2 bases and J by 8 bases, with 12 bases between. The CDR3: CASSEQGGSGYTF. The DNA of the CDR3 is TGTGCCAGCAGTGAACAGGGCGGGAGCGGCTACACCTTC.

This clone has just one count. The CDR3 DNA sequence: TGTGCCAGCAGCCCCCCGTGGTTGGCGGATAAGCAGTTCTTC. It yields the protein CASSPPWLADKQFF. The chain couples TRBV7-2 to TRBJ2-1; D uncertain. The CDR3 has 14 residues. The V gene's germline CDR1 is SGHTA and CDR2 FQGNSA. Deletions cut 5 bases from V and 11 bases from J, with 19 bases between.

V and J are TRBV11-2 and TRBJ1-2; D gene ambiguous. Germline V gene lookup returns CDR1 SGHAT and CDR2 FQNNGV. This CDR3 is 12 amino acids long. V lost 2 bases to trimming and J lost 9 bases, with 10 bases between them. The CDR3: CASSLRPGSYTF. The CDR3 DNA sequence: TGTGCCAGCAGCTTACGCCCGGGTAGCTACACCTTC.